This T cell receptor beta chain is drawn from a study of T cell repertoires in cytomegalovirus infection. Study in general: A matching HLA type, together with CMV infection, was signaled by public TCR beta signatures.

The CDR3 loop spans 14 amino acids. Per the germline V gene, CDR1 is SGHTA and CDR2 is FQGNSA. Trimming took off 5 bases at V and 6 bases at J, with 13 bases between the two ends. A single record per CDR3 protein comes from TCRdb applying MiXCR to the reads. Of around 300,000 distinct CDR3 sequences in the sample, roughly 9.5% were seen once. This clonotype was detected only once. Its antigen is undetermined. The study, taken as a whole, reports: Cumulative frequency (of public TCR beta family members) identified carriers of CMV plus the relevant HLA. HLA-C-restricted CMV clonotypes gave the most frequent clonotype in two of eight donors.

This clonotype was obtained from a human donor in good health (CMV status not recorded). Some clones in this sample may be carry-over from other donors' samples. The sequenced sample consisted of PBMCs. This sequence joins TRBV7-2 and TRBJ2-2; no definite D call. Here the CDR3 reads CASSPGGRPGELFF. In nucleotides, the CDR3 is TGTGCCAGCAGCCCCGGTGGCAGGCCCGGGGAGCTGTTTTTT. The full variable domain, its missing parts supplied by reference TRBV7-2 and TRBJ2-2, is GAGVSQSPSNKVTEKGKDVELRCDPISGHTALYWYRQSLGQGLEFLIYFQGNSAPDKSGLPSDRFSAERTGGSVSTLTIQRTQQEDSAVYLCASSPGGRPGELFFGEGSRLTVL.